A single T cell receptor (beta chain) is shown here with its context. The source of the sample is a study of blood T cell repertoires in COVID-19. Study-wide context: Sources were T cells, B-cell-depleted T cells, or PBMCs; the material itself was cDNA or gDNA.

Deletions cut 3 bases from V and 7 bases from J, with 9 bases between. Germline loops: CDR1 SGHNT, CDR2 YENEEA. There are 12 residues in the CDR3. Profiling relied on immunoSEQ multiplex PCR, and the TCRdb table lists in-frame clones only, not all of them. The data hold under 85,000 clones, with 75% to 90% observed a single time. The receptor was isolated from a human donor in a cohort sampled during active COVID-19. The chain has TRBV11-3 and TRBJ1-1; TRBD1 is a possible D gene (6 bases). Sequencing input: peripheral blood. The CDR3 protein is CASSLGQDEAFF. The CDR3 coding sequence is TGTGCCAGCAGCTTGGGACAAGATGAAGCTTTCTTT.